These 16 T cell receptor beta chains were all obtained from the same sample, sequenced in a study of T cells in localized non-small cell lung cancer (dated by TCRdb to about 2020). The library was generated by the immunoSEQ multiplex PCR assay. What TCRdb holds here is the immuneACCESS table cut down to in-frame rearrangements. Part of the clones is not present; checked against another copy, under half of the missing clones reflect an unresolved V gene, and the others are unexplained. Here the sample has approximately 70,000 clones; about 86% occur a single time. In total, the top ten clones hold 20% to 25% of the sample. The sample here was peripheral blood, taken before any cancer treatment. The receptor set was obtained from a male donor at least 60 years old with stage III squamous cell lung carcinoma.

V and J are TRBV14 and TRBJ2-1; 8 nucleotides align to TRBD2. The germline V gene has CDR1 SGHDN and CDR2 FVKESK. J lost 14 bases, V lost 4 bases, and 13 bases had no gene match. The CDR3 runs to 14 residues. The CDR3 DNA follows: TGTGCCAGCAGCCGAACCCGAGGAAGCGGGGGCGAGTTCTTC. Protein product: CASSRTRGSGGEFF.

The chain joins TRBV19 to TRBJ2-3; TRBD2 aligns across 12 bases. There are 16 residues in the CDR3. V gave up 7 bases and J gave up 4 bases; unmatched junction bases: 9. CDR1 is LNHDA and CDR2 is SQIVND in the germline V gene (reference sequence). The CDR3 region has the DNA TGTGCCAGTAACCCGCTGACTAGCGGGGGAGCAGATACGCAGTATTTT. This codes for CASNPLTSGGADTQYF.

The V gene is TRBV6-1, the J gene TRBJ1-5; no definite D call. The CDR3 is 12 residues long. V lost 3 bases and J lost 10, with 10 bases in between. The germline V gene encodes CDR1 MNHNS and CDR2 SASEGT. CDR3 region: CASSDVVSPQHF. In DNA, the CDR3 is TGTGCCAGCAGTGACGTCGTATCCCCCCAGCATTTT.

This clone was picked up one time. This chain uses TRBV19 with TRBJ2-2; D might be TRBD2 (5 bases). V was pared by 3 bases and J by 6 bases, with 5 bases between. This CDR3 comprises 12 residues. CDR1 and CDR2 (germline): LNHDA, SQIVND (reference sequence). The CDR3 nucleotides are TGTGCCAGTAGTATGGAGGCCGGGGAGCTGTTTTTT. Its protein is CASSMEAGELFF.

The CDR3 DNA follows: TGTGCCAGCAGCTTGGCCCCGGAGCGGGTGAGCACAGATACGCAGTATTTT. Its translation: CASSLAPERVSTDTQYF. The gene calls are TRBV5-4 and TRBJ2-3; tentatively, D is TRBD2 (6 bases). CDR1 and CDR2 (germline): SGHNT, YYREEE (reference sequence). V was cut by 0 bases and J by 0 bases, with 14 bases left in between. The CDR3 extends over 17 amino acids.

The chain links TRBV11-2 to TRBJ2-4, with unresolved D. The CDR3 has 13 residues. Trimming removed 0 bases from V and 6 bases from J, with 6 bases in between. Germline loops: CDR1 SGHAT, CDR2 FQNNGV. CDR3 region: CASSLEGINIQYF. The CDR3 nucleotides read TGTGCCAGCAGCTTAGAGGGGATAAACATTCAGTACTTC.

This chain links TRBV25-1 with TRBJ2-1; D perhaps matches TRBD1 (6 bases). The V and J ends lost 8 bases and 4 bases respectively, with 21 bases between them. Germline V lookup: CDR1 MGHDK, CDR2 SYGVNS. This CDR3 is 16 amino acids long. The CDR3 DNA follows: TGTGCCAGCCAAGGGGGTGGGTGGACACTTTACAATGAGCAGTTCTTC. Translated, it gives CASQGGGWTLYNEQFF.

The chain employs TRBV14 and TRBJ2-7, with TRBD1 as a possible D gene (5 bases). Trimming left V 1 base short and J 3 bases short, with 10 bases between. Looked up from germline, CDR1 is SGHDN and CDR2 is FVKESK. There are 14 residues in the CDR3. The DNA of the CDR3 is TGTGCCAGCAGCCAAGGACAGACCAACTACGAGCAGTACTTC. Its protein product is CASSQGQTNYEQYF.

The J gene is TRBJ1-2, the V gene TRBV19; the D gene is possibly TRBD1 (5 bases). This CDR3 spans 14 amino acids. CDR1 and CDR2 (germline): LNHDA, SQIVND (reference sequence). The V end lost 3 bases, the J end lost 8 bases, and 16 bases lay between the germline ends. The CDR3 protein is CASSMEFSGRGYTF. The CDR3 DNA reads TGTGCCAGTAGTATGGAGTTCTCAGGGCGAGGCTACACCTTC.

This chain uses TRBV18 with TRBJ1-3; possible D gene TRBD1, 6 bases. The CDR3 length is 14 residues. Per the germline V gene, CDR1 is KGHSH and CDR2 is LQKENI. Trimming removed 3 bases from V and 3 bases from J, with 9 bases in between. The CDR3 sequence is CASSPGQLGNTIYF. The DNA of the CDR3 is TGTGCCAGCTCACCCGGACAGCTTGGAAACACCATATATTTT.

Only a few counts were recorded for this clone. The chain has TRBV15 and TRBJ1-4, with a tentative D call TRBD1 (5 bases). Germline V gives CDR1 LNHNV, CDR2 YYDKDF (reference sequence). Trimming took off 1 base at V and 8 bases at J, with 14 bases between the two ends. This CDR3 comprises 15 residues. The CDR3 sequence is CATSRGGGESEKLFF. In DNA form, the CDR3 reads TGTGCCACCAGCAGAGGGGGGGGTGAGAGCGAAAAACTGTTTTTT.

The gene calls are TRBV10-3 and TRBJ1-3; a possible D gene is TRBD1 (5 bases). V dropped 11 bases and J dropped 1 base, with 15 bases sitting between them. The CDR3 has 14 amino acids. Germline CDR1 and CDR2: ENHRY and SYGVKD. The CDR3 DNA reads TGTGCCTCCGGGGCCCCAAGGTCTGGAAACACCATATATTTT. Its protein is CASGAPRSGNTIYF.

The rearrangement links TRBV6-5 to TRBJ2-1; D perhaps matches TRBD1 (6 bases). The V and J ends lost 2 bases and 10 bases respectively, with 12 bases between them. There are 13 residues in the CDR3. CDR1 and CDR2 (germline): MNHEY, SVGAGI. CDR3 nucleotides: TGTGCCAGCAGTTACCTCGAGGGGGTCGAGCAGTTCTTC. Its protein product is CASSYLEGVEQFF.

The chain joins TRBV5-1 to TRBJ1-1, with D possibly matching TRBD1 (5 bases). V lost 0 bases, J lost 6 bases, and 12 bases lay in between. Germline CDR1 is SGHRS and CDR2 is YFSETQ. This CDR3 comprises 14 residues. CDR3 in DNA: TGCGCCAGCAGCTTGGGGCAGGGCGAATCTGAAGCTTTCTTT. Translation gives CASSLGQGESEAFF.

The chain couples TRBV5-1 to TRBJ1-1; D remains ambiguous. The germline V and J ends were trimmed by 1 base and 3 bases, with 13 bases remaining between them. This CDR3 contains 15 residues. CDR1 is SGHRS, CDR2 YFSETQ, per germline. The CDR3, as DNA: TGCGCCAGCAGCTTGTCCCGGGTGAGGGACACTGAAGCTTTCTTT. The encoded protein is CASSLSRVRDTEAFF.

This sequence joins TRBV5-1 and TRBJ2-5; the D call may be TRBD1 or TRBD2 (5 bases each). CDR1 is SGHRS and CDR2 is YFSETQ in the germline V gene. The CDR3 has 15 residues. Trimming removed 0 bases from V and 3 bases from J, with 12 bases in between. The CDR3 DNA reads TGCGCCAGCAGCTTGGGGGGCCGGACTGAAGAGACCCAGTACTTC. It encodes CASSLGGRTEETQYF. Combining the CDR3 with reference TRBV5-1 and TRBJ2-5 gives the whole variable domain KAGVTQTPRYLIKTRGQQVTLSCSPISGHRSVSWYQQTPGQGLQFLFEYFSETQRNKGNFPGRFSGRQFSNSRSEMNVSTLELGDSALYLCASSLGGRTEETQYFGPGTRLLVL.